The following is a TCR beta chain sequence with its context. Trimming shortened V by 3 bases and J by 1 base, and 14 bases separated the two germline ends. The CDR3 has 16 amino acids. CDR1 and CDR2 (germline): LNHDA, SQIVND (reference sequence). The material for each subset, its genomic DNA, was split evenly across several immunoSEQ plates. Clones were read by immunoSEQ multiplex PCR, and TCRdb kept only the in-frame ones, dropping some. The table records roughly 2.2 million clones, around 93% of them present only once. The data were taken from a study of shared clonotypes between healthy human individuals. Study at large: Donor ages ranged 18 to 49 years: a couple of women, a few men.

V gene TRBV19 combines with J gene TRBJ2-3; D is possibly TRBD1 (5 bases). This clonotype was sampled from a man aged 18 to 30 in good health. Some clones in this sample may be carry-over from other donors' samples. The specimen sequenced was naive CD4+ T cells from PBMCs. Described subset: CD45RA+ positively selected. This CDR3 is CASSMARTSGTDTQYF. CDR3 in DNA: TGTGCCAGTAGTATGGCCCGGACATCTGGCACAGATACGCAGTATTTT.